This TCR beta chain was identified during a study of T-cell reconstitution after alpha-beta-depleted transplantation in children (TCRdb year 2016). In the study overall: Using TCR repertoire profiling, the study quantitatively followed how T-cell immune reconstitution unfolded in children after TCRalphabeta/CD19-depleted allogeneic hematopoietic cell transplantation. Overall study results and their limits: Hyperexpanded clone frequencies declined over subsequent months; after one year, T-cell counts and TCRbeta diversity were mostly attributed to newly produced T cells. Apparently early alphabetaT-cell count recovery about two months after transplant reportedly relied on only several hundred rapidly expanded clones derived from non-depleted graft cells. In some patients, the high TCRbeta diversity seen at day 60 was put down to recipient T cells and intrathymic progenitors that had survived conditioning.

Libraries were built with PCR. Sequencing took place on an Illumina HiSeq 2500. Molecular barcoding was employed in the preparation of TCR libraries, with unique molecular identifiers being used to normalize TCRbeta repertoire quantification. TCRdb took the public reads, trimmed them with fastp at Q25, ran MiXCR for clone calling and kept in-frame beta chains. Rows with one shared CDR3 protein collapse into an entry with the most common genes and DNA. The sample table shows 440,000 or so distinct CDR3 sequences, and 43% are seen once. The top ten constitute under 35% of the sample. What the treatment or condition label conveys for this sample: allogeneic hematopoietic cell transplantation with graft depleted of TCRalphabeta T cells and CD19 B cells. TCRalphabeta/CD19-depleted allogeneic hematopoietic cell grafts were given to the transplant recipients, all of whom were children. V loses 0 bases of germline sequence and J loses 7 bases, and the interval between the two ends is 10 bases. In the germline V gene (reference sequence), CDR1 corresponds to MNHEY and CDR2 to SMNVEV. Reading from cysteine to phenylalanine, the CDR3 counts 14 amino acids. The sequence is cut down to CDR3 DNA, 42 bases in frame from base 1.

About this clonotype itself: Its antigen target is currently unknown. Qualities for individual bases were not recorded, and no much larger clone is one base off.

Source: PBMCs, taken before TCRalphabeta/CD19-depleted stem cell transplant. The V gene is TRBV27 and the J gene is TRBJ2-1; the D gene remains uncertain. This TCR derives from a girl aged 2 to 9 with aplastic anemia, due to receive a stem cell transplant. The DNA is TGTGCCAGCAGTTTATCGCGAAGGATGAATGAGCAGTTCTTC. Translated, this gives CASSLSRRMNEQFF.